These 7 T cell receptor beta chains came from one sample sequenced in a study of T cell repertoires in cytomegalovirus infection. MiXCR, run by TCRdb on the reads, gives a single entry per CDR3 protein. Of 380,000 or so distinct CDR3 sequences in the sample, about 35% were seen once. These receptors lack a known antigen. The material sequenced was cultured PBMCs, taken from culture after CMV antigen stimulation. The receptors here all came from a human donor in good health (CMV status not recorded). Some clones in this sample may be carry-over from other donors' samples.

This chain uses TRBV6-2 or TRBV6-3 with TRBJ2-7, with no clear D. This CDR3 has 11 amino acids. V shed 6 bases and J shed 7 bases, with 10 bases lying between them. In germline, CDR1 is MNHEY, CDR2 SVGEGT. CDR3 sequence reads: CASSRQEEQYF. Here the CDR3 DNA reads TGTGCCAGCAGCCGCCAGGAGGAGCAGTACTTC.

This clonotype was seen ten or more times. The chain uses TRBV7-9 and TRBJ2-1; 10 bases line up with TRBD2. Looked up from germline, CDR1 is SEHNR and CDR2 is FQNEAQ (reference sequence). The V segment lost 5 bases and the J segment 3 bases; nucleotides outside the gene matches: 7. There are 16 residues in the CDR3. The CDR3 DNA reads TGTGCCAGCAGCAAGAGACTAGCGGGCCGCTACAATGAGCAGTTCTTC. Its translation: CASSKRLAGRYNEQFF.

The chain joins TRBV6-2 or TRBV6-3 to TRBJ2-7, with D perhaps TRBD2 (6 bases). V lost 8 bases and J lost 4, with 21 bases in between. The CDR3 covers 15 residues. The germline V gene encodes CDR1 MNHEY and CDR2 SVGEGT. The CDR3 DNA follows: TGTGCCAGCCCTCCGGCCCGGGACTCACGTTACGAGCAGTACTTC. This translates into CASPPARDSRYEQYF.

V is TRBV24-1 and J is TRBJ2-3, with 9 bases aligning to TRBD2. The CDR3 spans 17 residues. CDR1 is KGHDR, CDR2 SFDVKD, per germline. The V gene end was trimmed by 3 bases and the J gene end by 2 bases; junction bases not matched to a gene: 8. The CDR3 DNA reads TGTGCCACCAGTGATACCAAGACTAGCGGCATCACAGATACGCAGTATTTT. Its protein is CATSDTKTSGITDTQYF.

The CDR3: CASSLEWQGSGNTIYF. In nucleotides, the CDR3 is TGTGCCAGCAGCTTAGAATGGCAGGGCTCTGGAAACACCATATATTTT. The chain carries TRBV7-8 and TRBJ1-3; possibly TRBD1 for D (5 bases). V was clipped by 1 base and J by 0 bases, with 10 bases between them. The CDR3 runs to 16 residues. CDR1 is SGHVS, CDR2 FQNEAQ, per germline. The variable domain in full, with the rest retrieved from reference TRBV7-8 and TRBJ1-3, is GAGVSQSPRYKVAKRGQDVALRCDPISGHVSLFWYQQALGQGPEFLTYFQNEAQLDKSGLPSDRFFAERPEGSVSTLKIQRTQQEDSAVYLCASSLEWQGSGNTIYFGEGSWLTVV.

This chain's CDR3 is CSAKQGFGYGYTF. The CDR3 nucleotides read TGCAGTGCGAAGCAGGGGTTCGGCTATGGCTACACCTTC. This rearrangement joins TRBV20-1 to TRBJ1-2; a possible D gene is TRBD1 (6 bases). The germline V gene encodes CDR1 DFQATT and CDR2 SNEGSKA (reference sequence). This CDR3 spans 13 amino acids. The germline V and J ends were trimmed by 6 bases and 4 bases, with 15 bases remaining between them.

The rearrangement uses TRBV7-3 and TRBJ2-1, with D uncertain. Trimming took 5 bases from V and 0 from J, leaving 14 bases between them. The CDR3 has 16 residues. The V gene's germline CDR1 is SGHTA and CDR2 FQGTGA. DNA of the CDR3: TGTGCCAGCAGCCCACGAGCAGAAAGCTCCTACAATGAGCAGTTCTTC. Protein sequence: CASSPRAESSYNEQFF.